Sequencing of this TCR beta chain was carried out in a study of T cell repertoires in cytomegalovirus infection. Study information: Matching HLA type and CMV infection were both indicated by public TCR beta signatures.

From the reads, TCRdb called clonotypes with MiXCR, one entry per CDR3 protein. The sample lists 150,000 to 200,000 distinct CDR3 sequences, about 21% seen once, with around 2.7% in the top ten. The V gene end was trimmed by 4 bases and the J gene end by 3 bases; junction bases not matched to a gene: 5. This CDR3 has 15 residues. Germline V gene sequence: CDR1 SGHRS, CDR2 YFSETQ. Remarks on this clonotype: Its antigen is undetermined.

Study outcomes and limitations: Summed frequency of public TCR beta families distinguished CMV carriers with the relevant HLA. Dominant in the ex vivo response were TCR beta clonotypes restricted by HLA-C and specific for CMV.

The gene calls are TRBV5-1 and TRBJ1-5, with TRBD1 matching over 9 bases. The specimen sequenced was PBMCs. This sequence was found in a human donor in good health (CMV status not recorded). Some clones in this sample may be carry-over from other donors' samples. This chain's CDR3 is CASSPDRGLNQPQHF. In DNA, the CDR3 is TGCGCCAGCAGCCCGGACAGGGGACTCAATCAGCCCCAGCATTTT.